Described below is a single TCR beta chain sequence and its context. The data belong to a study of blood T cell repertoires in COVID-19. Looking at the study overall: The United States, Italy and Spain supplied acute and convalescent COVID-19 samples. Nucleic acid was either cDNA or gDNA, and it came from T cells, B-cell-depleted T cells, or PBMCs.

Germline V gene sequence: CDR1 SGHNT, CDR2 YYREEE (reference sequence). The CDR3 has 14 amino acids. Trimming removed 4 bases from V and 9 bases from J, with 19 bases in between. Original handling: Amplification of reference gene primers provided the estimated nucleated cell counts. Sequencing used immunoSEQ multiplex PCR; TCRdb keeps in-frame clones, though not all of them. D and trimming were read from the DNA, whereas the V and J calls and clone size are those reported in that table. The sample yields about 200,000 clones, approximately 84% seen once. Material for sequencing was peripheral blood. V gene TRBV5-4 combines with J gene TRBJ2-5, with D perhaps matching TRBD2 (6 bases). The TCR comes from a human donor with acute or convalescent COVID-19. The donor label of this sample is uncertain. CDR3 amino acids: CASSPSGRDLAQYF. In nucleotides, the CDR3 is TGTGCCAGCAGCCCCTCAGGACGGGACTTGGCCCAGTACTTC. The full variable domain, rest sourced from reference TRBV5-4 and TRBJ2-5, is ETGVTQSPTHLIKTRGQQVTLRCSSQSGHNTVSWYQQALGQGPQFIFQYYREEENGRGNFPPRFSGLQFPNYSSELNVNALELDDSALYLCASSPSGRDLAQYFGPGTRLLVL.